The sequence of this T cell receptor beta chain was determined in a study of tumor-infiltrating lymphocytes in localized non-small cell lung cancer. As for this clone: Its antigen is not known.

General observations from the study: T-cell fraction did not differ between immunotypes IM1 and IM2. Technical variation could not be separated from intratumor heterogeneity here. Higher tumor T cell infiltration than in uninvolved lung was supported by TCRbeta sequencing. TCR sequencing covered a subset of patients with enough tissue.

Sequenced by immunoSEQ multiplex PCR; TCRdb stores in-frame clones only, minus some. The table has roughly 13,000 clones, under 70% seen once; the top ten hold more than 20%. Germline assignment: CDR1 KGHSH and CDR2 LQKENI. V trimming: 3 bases; J trimming: 3 bases; junction bases outside the gene matches: 4. This CDR3 has 14 amino acids. This receptor was obtained from a human donor with non-small cell lung cancer. The sequenced material came from uninvolved lung tissue not adjacent to the tumor. This rearrangement joins TRBV18 to TRBJ1-1, with 7 bases lining up with TRBD1. CDR3 region: CASSPRDSDTEAFF. The CDR3, as DNA: TGTGCCAGCTCACCCCGGGACAGTGACACTGAAGCTTTCTTT.